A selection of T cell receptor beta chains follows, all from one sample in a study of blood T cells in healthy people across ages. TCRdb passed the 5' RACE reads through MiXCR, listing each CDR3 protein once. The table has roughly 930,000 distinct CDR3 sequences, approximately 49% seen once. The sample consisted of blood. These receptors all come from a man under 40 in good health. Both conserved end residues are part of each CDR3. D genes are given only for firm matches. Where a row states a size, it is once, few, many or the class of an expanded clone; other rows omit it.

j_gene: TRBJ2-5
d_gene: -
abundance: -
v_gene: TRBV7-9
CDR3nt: TGTGCCAGCAGCCCGAGGCCAGGGTCGTACCAAGAGACCCAGTACTTC
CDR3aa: CASSPRPGSYQETQYF

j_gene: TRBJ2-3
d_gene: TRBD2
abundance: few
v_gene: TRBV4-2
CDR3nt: TGTGCCAGCAGCCCCCGGACTAGTGCCACAGATACGCAGTATTTT
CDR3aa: CASSPRTSATDTQYF

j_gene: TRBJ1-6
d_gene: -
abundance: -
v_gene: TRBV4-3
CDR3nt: TGCGCCAGCAGCCCCTCTATTCGGCTATACAATTCACCCCTCCACTTT
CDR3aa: CASSPSIRLYNSPLHF

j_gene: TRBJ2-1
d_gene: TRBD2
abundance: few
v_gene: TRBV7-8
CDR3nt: TGTGCCAGCAGCTCAAGGACTAGTTATCATGAGCAGTTCTTC
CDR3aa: CASSSRTSYHEQFF

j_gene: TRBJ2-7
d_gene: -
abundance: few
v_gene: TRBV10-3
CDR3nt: TGTGCCATCAGTGAACCGCGGCGGGGCAGGGAGCAGTACTTC
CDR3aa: CAISEPRRGREQYF

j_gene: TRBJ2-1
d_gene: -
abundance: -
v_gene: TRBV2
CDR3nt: TGTGCCGGGTCCGACAACTACAATGAGCAGTTCTTC
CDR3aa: CAGSDNYNEQFF

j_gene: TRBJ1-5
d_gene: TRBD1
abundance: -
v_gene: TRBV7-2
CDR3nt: TGTGCCAGCAGCTTGGGACAGCAGAACAATCAGCCCCAGCATTTT
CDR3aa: CASSLGQQNNQPQHF

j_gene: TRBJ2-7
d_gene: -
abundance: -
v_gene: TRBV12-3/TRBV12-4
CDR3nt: TGTGCCAGCAGTTTCAGATCAAACTCCTACGAGCAGTACTTC
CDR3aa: CASSFRSNSYEQYF

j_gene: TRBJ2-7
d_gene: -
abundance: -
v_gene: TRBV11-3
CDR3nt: TGTGCCAGCAGCTTCCGACAGGAGTCCTACGAGCAGTACTTC
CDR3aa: CASSFRQESYEQYF

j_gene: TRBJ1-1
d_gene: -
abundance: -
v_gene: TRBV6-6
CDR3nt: TGTGCCAGCAGTTGGACTGGGGCTGGGCTTCTAAAGACTGAAGCTTTCTTT
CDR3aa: CASSWTGAGLLKTEAFF

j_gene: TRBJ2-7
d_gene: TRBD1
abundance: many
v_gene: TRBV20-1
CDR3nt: TGCAGTGCTAGCCCCCCTCCGGGACAGGTAAACGAGCAGTACTTC
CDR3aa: CSASPPPGQVNEQYF

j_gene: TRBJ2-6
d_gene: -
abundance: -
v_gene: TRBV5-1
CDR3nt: TGCGCCAGCAAGTCCAGCTCTGGGGCCAACGTCCTGACTTTC
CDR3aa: CASKSSSGANVLTF

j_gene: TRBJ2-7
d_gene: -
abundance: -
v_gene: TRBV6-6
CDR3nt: TGTGCCGGCAGTTCTTTTGACGAGCAGTACTTC
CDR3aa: CAGSSFDEQYF

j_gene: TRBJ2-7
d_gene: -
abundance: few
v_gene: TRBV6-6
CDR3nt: TGTGCCACCAAGGGTCCTGGCTACTACGAGCAGTACTTC
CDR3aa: CATKGPGYYEQYF

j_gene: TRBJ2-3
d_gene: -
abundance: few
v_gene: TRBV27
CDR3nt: TGTGCCAGCAGCCCGGCGCGGGAAGCAGATACGCAGTATTTT
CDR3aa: CASSPAREADTQYF

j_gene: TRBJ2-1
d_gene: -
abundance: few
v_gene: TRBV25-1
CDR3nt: TGTGCCAGCAGGACAGGCCACAATGAGCAGTTCTTC
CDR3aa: CASRTGHNEQFF

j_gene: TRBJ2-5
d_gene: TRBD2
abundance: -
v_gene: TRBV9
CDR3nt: TGTGCCAGCAGCGGCGCCACTAGCGGGCGGGAGACCCAGTACTTC
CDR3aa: CASSGATSGRETQYF

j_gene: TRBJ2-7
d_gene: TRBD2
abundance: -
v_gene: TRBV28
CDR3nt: TGTGCCAGCAGTTCTCCCCCCAGACTAGCGGGGCACAATGAGCAGTACTTC
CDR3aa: CASSSPPRLAGHNEQYF

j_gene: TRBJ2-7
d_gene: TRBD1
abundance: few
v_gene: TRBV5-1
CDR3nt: TGCGCCAGCAGCTTTGACAGGGGCGAGCAGTACTTC
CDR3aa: CASSFDRGEQYF

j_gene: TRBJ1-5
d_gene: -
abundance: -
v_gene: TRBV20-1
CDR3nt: TGCAGTGCTAGATCGCGAGCCCAGGGACAGCCCCAGCATTTT
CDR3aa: CSARSRAQGQPQHF

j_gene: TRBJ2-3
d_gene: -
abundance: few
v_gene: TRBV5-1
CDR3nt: TGCGCCAGCAGCTTGGATCCGCGGGGCTCTAGCACAGATACGCAGTATTTT
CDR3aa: CASSLDPRGSSTDTQYF

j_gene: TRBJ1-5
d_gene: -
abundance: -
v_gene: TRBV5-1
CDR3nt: TGCGCCAGCAGCTCCGGGGACGGCGCCTCCAATCAGCCCCAGCATTTT
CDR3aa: CASSSGDGASNQPQHF

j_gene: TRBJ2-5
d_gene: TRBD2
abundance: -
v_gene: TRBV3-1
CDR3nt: TGTGCCAGCAGCCAAGACGCAGCGGGGCAAGAGACCCAGTACTTC
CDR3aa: CASSQDAAGQETQYF

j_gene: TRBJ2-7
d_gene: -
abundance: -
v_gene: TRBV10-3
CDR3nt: TGTGCCATCAGCGAAACGACAGGGAGGGTGAAGTACGAGCAGTACTTC
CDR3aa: CAISETTGRVKYEQYF

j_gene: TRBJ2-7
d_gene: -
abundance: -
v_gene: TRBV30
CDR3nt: TGTGCCTGGAGTTGGAACAGGGTCTCCTACGAGCAGTACTTC
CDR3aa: CAWSWNRVSYEQYF

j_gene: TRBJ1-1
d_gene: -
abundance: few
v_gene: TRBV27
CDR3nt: TGTGCCAGCCCGAAGCCCGGGGGTAACACTGAAGCTTTCTTT
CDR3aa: CASPKPGGNTEAFF

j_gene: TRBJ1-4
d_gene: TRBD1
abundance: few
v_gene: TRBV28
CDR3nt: TGTGCCAGCAGTTCGGACAGGGGTAATGAAAAACTGTTTTTT
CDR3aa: CASSSDRGNEKLFF

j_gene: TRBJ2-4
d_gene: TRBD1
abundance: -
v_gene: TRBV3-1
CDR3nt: TGTGCCAGCAGCCAAGGGGACAGGGCCACCCAGTACTTC
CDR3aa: CASSQGDRATQYF

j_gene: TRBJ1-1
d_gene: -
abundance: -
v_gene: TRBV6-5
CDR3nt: TGTGCCAGCAGTTCGTCGGAGGGTGGAACTGAAGCTTTCTTT
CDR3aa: CASSSSEGGTEAFF

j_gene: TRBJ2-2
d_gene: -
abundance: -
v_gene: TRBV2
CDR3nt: TGTGCCAGCATTCTTTCAAGGGGATCCACCGGGGAGCTGTTTTTT
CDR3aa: CASILSRGSTGELFF

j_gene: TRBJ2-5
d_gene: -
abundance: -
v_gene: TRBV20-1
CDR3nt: TGCAGTGCTAGCGGGGAAGGGACCCAGTACTTC
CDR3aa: CSASGEGTQYF

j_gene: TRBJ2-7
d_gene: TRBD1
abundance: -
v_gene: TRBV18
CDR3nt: TGTGCCAGCTCACCATCCGGGACAGGGATAGAGCAGTACTTC
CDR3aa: CASSPSGTGIEQYF

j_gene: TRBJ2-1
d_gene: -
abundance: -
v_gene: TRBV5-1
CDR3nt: TGCGCCAGCAGCTTGGTGCAGGACTTGAATGAGCAGTTCTTC
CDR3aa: CASSLVQDLNEQFF

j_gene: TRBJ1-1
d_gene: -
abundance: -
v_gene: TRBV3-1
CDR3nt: TGTGCCAGCAGCCGAGGTCCGGCCGGGACTGAAGCTTTCTTT
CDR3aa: CASSRGPAGTEAFF

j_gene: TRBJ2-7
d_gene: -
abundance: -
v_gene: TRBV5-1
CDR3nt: TGCGCCAGCAGCTTATCCGGGATAACCTACGAGCAGTACTTC
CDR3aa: CASSLSGITYEQYF

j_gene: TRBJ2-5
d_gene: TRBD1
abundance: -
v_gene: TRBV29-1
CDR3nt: TGCAGCGTGGCTGGGACAGAATATCTCCAAGAGACCCAGTACTTC
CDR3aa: CSVAGTEYLQETQYF

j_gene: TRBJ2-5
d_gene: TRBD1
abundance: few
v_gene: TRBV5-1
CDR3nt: TGCGCCAGCAGCGCTACCGGGACAGAAAAAGAGACCCAGTACTTC
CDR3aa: CASSATGTEKETQYF

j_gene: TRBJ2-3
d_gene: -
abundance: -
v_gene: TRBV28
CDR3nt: TGTGCCAGCATCCTTACAGGGTCCCCACCAGATACGCAGTATTTT
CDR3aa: CASILTGSPPDTQYF

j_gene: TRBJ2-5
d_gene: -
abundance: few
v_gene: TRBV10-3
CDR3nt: TGTGCCATCAAGAGGGCCCAGGGGATTCAAGAGACCCAGTACTTC
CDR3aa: CAIKRAQGIQETQYF

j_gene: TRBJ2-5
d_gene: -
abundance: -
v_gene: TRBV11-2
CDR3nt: TGTGCCAGCAGCTTAGACAGGGTTGCAGAGACCCAGTACTTC
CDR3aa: CASSLDRVAETQYF

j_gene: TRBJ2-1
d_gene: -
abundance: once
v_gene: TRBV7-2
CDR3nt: TGTGCCAGCAGCTTATCGCGCACACGACTTAACAATGAGCAGTTCTTC
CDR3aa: CASSLSRTRLNNEQFF

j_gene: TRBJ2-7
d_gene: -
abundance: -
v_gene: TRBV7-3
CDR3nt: TGTGCCAGCAGCGCCAACCGGGACTGGCGTGCCTACAATGAGCAGTACTTC
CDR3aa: CASSANRDWRAYNEQYF

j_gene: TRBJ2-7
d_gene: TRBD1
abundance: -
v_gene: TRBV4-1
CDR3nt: TGCGCCGGCAGCCAAGGCCGGACAGGGACGTACGAGCAGTACTTC
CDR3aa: CAGSQGRTGTYEQYF

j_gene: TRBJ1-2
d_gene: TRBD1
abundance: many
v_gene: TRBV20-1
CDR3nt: TGCAGTGCTCCAATGACAGGGGGTTCTGGCTACACCTTC
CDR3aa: CSAPMTGGSGYTF

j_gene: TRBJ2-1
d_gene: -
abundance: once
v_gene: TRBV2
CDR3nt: TGTGCCAGCAGTTTCTCGCGGGGACAATACAATGAGCAGTTCTTC
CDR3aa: CASSFSRGQYNEQFF

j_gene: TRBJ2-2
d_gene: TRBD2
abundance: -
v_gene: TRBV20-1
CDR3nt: TGCAGTGCTAGAGAATTGGCTAGCGGGGCGAACACCGGGGAGCTGTTTTTT
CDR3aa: CSARELASGANTGELFF

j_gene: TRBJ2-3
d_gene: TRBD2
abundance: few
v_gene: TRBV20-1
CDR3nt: TGCAGTGCTCCCCTGCTAGCGGGGGGGCCAGATACGCAGTATTTT
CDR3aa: CSAPLLAGGPDTQYF

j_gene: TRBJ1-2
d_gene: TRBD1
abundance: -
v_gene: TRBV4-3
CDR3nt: TGCGCCAGCAGCAACCCCGGGACAGGCGACTATGGCTACACCTTC
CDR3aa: CASSNPGTGDYGYTF

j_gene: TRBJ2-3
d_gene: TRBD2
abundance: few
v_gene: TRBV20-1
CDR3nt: TGCAGTGCTAAACAAAAGGGACTAGCGGGGGGCACAGATACGCAGTATTTT
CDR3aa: CSAKQKGLAGGTDTQYF

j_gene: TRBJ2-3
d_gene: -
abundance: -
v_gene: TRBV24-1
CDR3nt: TGTGCCACCAGTGATACCAGACTAGGGGACACAGATACGCAGTATTTT
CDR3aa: CATSDTRLGDTDTQYF

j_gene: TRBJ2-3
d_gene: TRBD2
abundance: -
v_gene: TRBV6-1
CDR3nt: TGTGCCAGCAGTCCTGGAGCGAGGCGGGGGAGCACAGATACGCAGTATTTT
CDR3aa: CASSPGARRGSTDTQYF

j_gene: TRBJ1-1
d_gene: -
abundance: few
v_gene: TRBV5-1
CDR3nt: TGCGCCAGCAGCTTGCCTCCAGGGCCCATGAACACTGAAGCTTTCTTT
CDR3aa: CASSLPPGPMNTEAFF

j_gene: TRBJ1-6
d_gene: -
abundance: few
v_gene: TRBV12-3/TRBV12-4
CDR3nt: TGTGCCAGCAGTTCCGGTCATAATTCACCCCTCCACTTT
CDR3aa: CASSSGHNSPLHF

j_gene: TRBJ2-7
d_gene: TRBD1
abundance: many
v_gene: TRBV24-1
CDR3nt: TGTGCCACCAGTGATTCCCTGGACAGGGGAGGGGACTACGAGCAGTACTTC
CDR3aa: CATSDSLDRGGDYEQYF

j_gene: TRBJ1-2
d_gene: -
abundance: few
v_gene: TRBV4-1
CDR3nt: TGCGCCAGCAGCCAAGATGTCGGCGGCGGCCGGCGGGCTGGCTACACCTTC
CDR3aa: CASSQDVGGGRRAGYTF

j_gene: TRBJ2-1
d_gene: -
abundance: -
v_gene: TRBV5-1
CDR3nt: TGCGCCAGCAGCTTGGCCTTAACAGGGTACAATGAGCAGTTCTTC
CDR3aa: CASSLALTGYNEQFF

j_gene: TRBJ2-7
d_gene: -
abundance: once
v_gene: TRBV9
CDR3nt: TGTGCCAGCAGCGTAGGGGGGCTTCTAAGCTCCTACGAGCAGTACTTC
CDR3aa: CASSVGGLLSSYEQYF